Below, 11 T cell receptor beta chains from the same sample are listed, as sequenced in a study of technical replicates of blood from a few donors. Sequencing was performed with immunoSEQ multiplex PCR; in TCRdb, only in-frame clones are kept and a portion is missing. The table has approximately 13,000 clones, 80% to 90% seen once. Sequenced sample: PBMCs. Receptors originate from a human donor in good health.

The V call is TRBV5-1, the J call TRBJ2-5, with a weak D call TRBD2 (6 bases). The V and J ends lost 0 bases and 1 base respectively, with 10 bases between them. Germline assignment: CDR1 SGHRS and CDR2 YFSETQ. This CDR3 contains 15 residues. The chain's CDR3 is CASSLGGVGQETQYF. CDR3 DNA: TGCGCCAGCAGCTTGGGGGGGGTCGGCCAAGAGACCCAGTACTTC.

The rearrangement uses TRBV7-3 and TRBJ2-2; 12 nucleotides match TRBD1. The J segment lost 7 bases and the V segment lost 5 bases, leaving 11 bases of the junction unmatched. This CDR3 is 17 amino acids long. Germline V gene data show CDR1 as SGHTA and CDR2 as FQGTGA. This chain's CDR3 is CASSAISGTGGFGELFF. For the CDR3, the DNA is TGTGCCAGCAGCGCTATATCCGGGACAGGGGGCTTCGGGGAGCTGTTTTTT.

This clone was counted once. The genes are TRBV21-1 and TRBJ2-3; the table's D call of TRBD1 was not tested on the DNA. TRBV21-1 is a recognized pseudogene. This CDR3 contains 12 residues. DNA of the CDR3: TGTGCCAGCAGCAAAGGGCCAGATACGCAGTATTTT. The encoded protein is CASSKGPDTQYF.

The CDR3, as DNA: TGTGCCTGGAGTACGGCAGGGGGCAATCAGCCCCAGCATTTT. This sequence encodes CAWSTAGGNQPQHF. The chain carries TRBV30 and TRBJ1-5; D is possibly TRBD1 (6 bases). The germline V and J ends were trimmed by 2 bases and 2 bases, with 10 bases remaining between them. Germline CDR1 is GTSNPN and CDR2 is SVGIG (reference sequence). This CDR3 contains 14 residues. Looking up the rest from reference TRBV30 and TRBJ1-5 gives the full variable domain: SQTIHQWPATLVQPVGSPLSLECTVEGTSNPNLYWYRQAAGRGLQLLFYSVGIGQISSEVPQNLSASRPQDRQFILSSKKLLLSDSGFYLCAWSTAGGNQPQHFGDGTRLSIL.

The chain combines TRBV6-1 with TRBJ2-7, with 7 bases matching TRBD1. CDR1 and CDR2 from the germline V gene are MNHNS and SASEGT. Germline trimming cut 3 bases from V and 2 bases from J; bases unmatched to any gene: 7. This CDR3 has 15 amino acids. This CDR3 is CASSEARDSPYEQYF. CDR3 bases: TGTGCCAGCAGTGAGGCCCGGGACAGCCCCTACGAGCAGTACTTC.

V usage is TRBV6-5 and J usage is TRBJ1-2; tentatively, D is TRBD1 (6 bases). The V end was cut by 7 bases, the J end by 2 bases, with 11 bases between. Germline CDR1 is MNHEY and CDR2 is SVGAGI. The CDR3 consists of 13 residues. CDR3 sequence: CASIKTGNYGYTF. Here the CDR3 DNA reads TGTGCCAGCATAAAGACAGGAAACTATGGCTACACCTTC.

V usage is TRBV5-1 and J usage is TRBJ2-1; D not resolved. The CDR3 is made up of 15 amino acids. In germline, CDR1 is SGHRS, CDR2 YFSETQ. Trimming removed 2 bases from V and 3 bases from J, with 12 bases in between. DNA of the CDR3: TGCGCCAGCAGCTTAACTAACGGCCTCTACAATGAGCAGTTCTTC. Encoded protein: CASSLTNGLYNEQFF.

CDR3 in amino acids: CASSALQGTGELFF. Written as DNA, the CDR3 is TGTGCCAGCAGTGCCCTACAGGGGACCGGGGAGCTGTTTTTT. The rearrangement uses TRBV6-5 and TRBJ2-2; TRBD1 agrees at 7 bases. Trimming cost V 5 bases and J 5 bases; bases outside gene matches: 5. Germline CDR1 and CDR2: MNHEY and SVGAGI. This CDR3 spans 14 amino acids.

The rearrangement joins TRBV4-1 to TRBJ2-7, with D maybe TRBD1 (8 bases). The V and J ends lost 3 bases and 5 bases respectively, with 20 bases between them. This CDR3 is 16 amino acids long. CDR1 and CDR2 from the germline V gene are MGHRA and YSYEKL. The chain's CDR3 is CASSQGGTGLSDEQYF. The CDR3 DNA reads TGCGCCAGCAGCCAGGGGGGGACAGGCCTCAGCGACGAGCAGTACTTC.

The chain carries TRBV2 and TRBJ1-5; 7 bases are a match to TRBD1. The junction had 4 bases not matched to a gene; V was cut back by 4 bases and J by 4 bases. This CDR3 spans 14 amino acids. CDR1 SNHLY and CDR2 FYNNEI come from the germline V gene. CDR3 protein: CASSGGTVNQPQHF. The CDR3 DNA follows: TGTGCCAGCAGTGGAGGGACAGTTAATCAGCCCCAGCATTTT.

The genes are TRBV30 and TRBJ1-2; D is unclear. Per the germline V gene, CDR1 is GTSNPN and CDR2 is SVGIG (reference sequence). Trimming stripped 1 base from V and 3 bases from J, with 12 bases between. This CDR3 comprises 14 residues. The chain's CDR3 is CAWSGVGGYYGYTF. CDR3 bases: TGTGCCTGGAGTGGAGTGGGAGGGTACTATGGCTACACCTTC.